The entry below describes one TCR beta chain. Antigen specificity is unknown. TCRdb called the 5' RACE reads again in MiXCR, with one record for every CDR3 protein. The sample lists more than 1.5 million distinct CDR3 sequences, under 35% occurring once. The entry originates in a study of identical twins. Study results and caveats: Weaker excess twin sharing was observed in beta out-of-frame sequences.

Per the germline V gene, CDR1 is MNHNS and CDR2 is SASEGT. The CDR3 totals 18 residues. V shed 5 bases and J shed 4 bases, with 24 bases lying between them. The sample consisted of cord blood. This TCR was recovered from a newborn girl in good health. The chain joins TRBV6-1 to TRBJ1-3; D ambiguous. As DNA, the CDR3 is TGTGCCAGCAGTAGATTGGGGTCCCGGGGAGGGCCCGGAAACACCATATATTTT. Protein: CASSRLGSRGGPGNTIYF.